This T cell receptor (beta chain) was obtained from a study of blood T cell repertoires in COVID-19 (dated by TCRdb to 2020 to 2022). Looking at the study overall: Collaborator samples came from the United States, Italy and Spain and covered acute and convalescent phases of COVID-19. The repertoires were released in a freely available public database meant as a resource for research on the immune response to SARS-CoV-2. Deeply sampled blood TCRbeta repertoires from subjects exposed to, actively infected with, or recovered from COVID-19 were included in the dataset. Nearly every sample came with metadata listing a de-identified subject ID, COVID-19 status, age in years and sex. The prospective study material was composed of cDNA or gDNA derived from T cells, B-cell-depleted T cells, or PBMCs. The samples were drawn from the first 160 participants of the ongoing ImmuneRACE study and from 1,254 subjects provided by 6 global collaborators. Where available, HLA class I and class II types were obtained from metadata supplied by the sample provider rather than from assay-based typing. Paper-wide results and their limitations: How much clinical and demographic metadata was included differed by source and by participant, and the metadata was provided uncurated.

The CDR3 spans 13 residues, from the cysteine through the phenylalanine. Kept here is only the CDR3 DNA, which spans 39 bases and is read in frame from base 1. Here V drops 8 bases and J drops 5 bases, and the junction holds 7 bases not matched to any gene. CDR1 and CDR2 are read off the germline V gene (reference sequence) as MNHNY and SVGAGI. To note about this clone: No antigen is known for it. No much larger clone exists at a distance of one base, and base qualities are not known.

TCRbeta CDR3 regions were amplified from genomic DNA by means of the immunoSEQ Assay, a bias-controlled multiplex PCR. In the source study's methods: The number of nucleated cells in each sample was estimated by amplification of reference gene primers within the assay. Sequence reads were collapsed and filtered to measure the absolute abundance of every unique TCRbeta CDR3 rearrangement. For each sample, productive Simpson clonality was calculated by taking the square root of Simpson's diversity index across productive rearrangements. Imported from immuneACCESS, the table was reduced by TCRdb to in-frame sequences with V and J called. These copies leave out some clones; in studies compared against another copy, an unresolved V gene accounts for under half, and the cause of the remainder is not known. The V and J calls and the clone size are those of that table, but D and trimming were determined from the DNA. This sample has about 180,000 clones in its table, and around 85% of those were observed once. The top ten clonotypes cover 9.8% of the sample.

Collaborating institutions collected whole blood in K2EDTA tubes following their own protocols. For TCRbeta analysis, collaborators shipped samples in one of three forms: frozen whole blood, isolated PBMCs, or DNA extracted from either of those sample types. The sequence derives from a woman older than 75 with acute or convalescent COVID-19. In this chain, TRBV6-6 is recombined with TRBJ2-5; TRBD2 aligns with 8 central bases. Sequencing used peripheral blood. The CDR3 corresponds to CASLPTSVETQYF. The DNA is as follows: TGTGCCAGCCTTCCGACTAGCGTGGAGACCCAGTACTTC.